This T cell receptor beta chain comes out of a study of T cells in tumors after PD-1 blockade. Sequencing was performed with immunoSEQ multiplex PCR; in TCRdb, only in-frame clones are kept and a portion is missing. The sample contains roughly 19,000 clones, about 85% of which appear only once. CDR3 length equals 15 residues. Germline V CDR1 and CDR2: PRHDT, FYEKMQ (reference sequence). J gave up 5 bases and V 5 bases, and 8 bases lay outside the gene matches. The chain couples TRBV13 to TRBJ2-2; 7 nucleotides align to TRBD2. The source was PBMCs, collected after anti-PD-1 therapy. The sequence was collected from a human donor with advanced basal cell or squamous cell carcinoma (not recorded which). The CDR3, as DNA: TGTGCCAGCAGCGCATGGGCGGGAGTTACCGGGGAGCTGTTTTTT. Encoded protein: CASSAWAGVTGELFF.